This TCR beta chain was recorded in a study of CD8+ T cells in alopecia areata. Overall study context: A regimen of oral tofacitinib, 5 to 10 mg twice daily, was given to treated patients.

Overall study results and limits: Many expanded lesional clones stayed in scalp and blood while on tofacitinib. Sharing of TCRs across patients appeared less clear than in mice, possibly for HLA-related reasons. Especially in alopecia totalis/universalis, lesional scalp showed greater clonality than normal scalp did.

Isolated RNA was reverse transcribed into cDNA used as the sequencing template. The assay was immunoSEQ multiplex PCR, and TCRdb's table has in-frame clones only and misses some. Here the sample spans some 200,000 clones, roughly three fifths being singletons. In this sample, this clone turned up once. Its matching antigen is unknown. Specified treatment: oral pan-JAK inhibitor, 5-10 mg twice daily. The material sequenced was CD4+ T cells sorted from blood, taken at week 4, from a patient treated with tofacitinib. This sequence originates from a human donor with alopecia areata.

CDR3 coding DNA: TGCAGCGTTGAACCGTGGCGGGGGGACAATGAGCAGTTCTTC. Residues: CSVEPWRGDNEQFF. The chain has TRBV29-1 and TRBJ2-1, with TRBD2 identical over 8 bases. J gave up 5 bases and V 2 bases, and 5 bases lay outside the gene matches. Germline CDR1 SQVTM, CDR2 ANQGSEA. The CDR3 covers 14 residues.